Included here is one T cell receptor beta chain sequence, with context. Each CDR3 protein is one row after TCRdb ran MiXCR on the RT-PCR reads. Of approximately 500,000 distinct CDR3 sequences in the sample, approximately 12% were seen once. The germline V and J ends were trimmed by 5 bases and 0 bases, with 11 bases remaining between them. The CDR3 is made up of 15 amino acids. Germline V CDR1 and CDR2: SGHTA, FQGNSA. The sample comes from a study of response to subunit inactivated influenza vaccine. This clonotype was obtained from a man aged 45-60 years who received an inactivated influenza vaccine. The sample in question was PBMCs from blood, obtained 45 days after vaccination. The chain recombines TRBV7-2 with TRBJ2-4, with unresolved D. CDR3 residues: CASSRELLAKNIQYF. The CDR3 region has the DNA TGTGCCAGCAGCAGAGAATTACTAGCCAAAAACATTCAGTACTTC.